This TCR beta chain comes out of a study of T cells in Graves' hyperthyroidism and ophthalmopathy. Study outcomes and limitations: A median around 6.8 months before onset, the model predicted ophthalmopathy.

Germline V gene data show CDR1 as SGHVS and CDR2 as FQNEAQ. This CDR3 region has 16 residues. With 7 bases clipped from V and 5 bases from J, the junction kept 14 bases outside the gene matches. This clonotype has a count of ten or more. Its target is unknown. Amplification of TCR beta CDR3 regions used RNA as the template. An initial round of RT-PCR targeting the TCR CDR3 relied on the HTBI primer set. In TCRdb, the multiplex PCR reads were re-called with MiXCR into one record per CDR3 protein. The sample has some 370,000 distinct CDR3 sequences, 15% to 20% seen once. Patients showing uncontrolled infection, other autoimmune disease, pregnancy or lactation were ineligible. Orbital computed tomography, thyroid ultrasound, serum thyroxine and TRAb, and clinical symptoms together informed the diagnoses. The blood sample dates from first hyperthyroidism diagnosis, preceding any ophthalmopathy symptoms.

This sequence joins TRBV7-8 and TRBJ2-7, with TRBD1 matching over 10 bases. The origin of this receptor is a woman between 25 and 40 years old with Graves' hyperthyroidism that later progressed to Graves' ophthalmopathy. Sequenced material: blood. CDR3 amino acids: CASTTHRDRGAHEQYF. The DNA for the CDR3 is TGTGCCAGCACCACCCACCGGGACAGGGGAGCCCACGAGCAGTACTTC.